This T cell receptor (beta chain) was obtained from a study of cytomegalovirus exposure and HLA in healthy donors. Study-level background: Researchers previously reported finding 117 million unique TCR beta sequences from approximately 190 million T cells.

This clone has just one count. Its antigen is unknown. The CDR3 runs to 15 residues. Trimming cost V 4 bases and J 3 bases; bases outside gene matches: 6. From germline, CDR1 is SGHAT and CDR2 FQNNGV. The study ran its PCR with 60 Vbeta and 13 Jbeta primers. Per the original methods: A follow-up analysis tallied 86 million or so unique TCR beta chains, some 11 million shared. Only in-frame clones appear in the TCRdb table, and some are missing; sequencing was by immunoSEQ multiplex PCR. D and trimming come from the DNA, and the V and J calls and clone size come from that table. The sample lists around 140,000 clones; 70% to 85% were seen once. Study results and limitations: In a later analysis, CMV-associated beta chains were mostly HLA-associated, it appeared.

This TCR was recovered from a male donor in good health and CMV-seropositive. Sequences were obtained from PBMCs. The rearrangement uses TRBV11-2 and TRBJ2-5; 9 bases align to TRBD2. In nucleotides, the CDR3 is TGTGCCAGCAGCTATGGGCCTAGCGGGGAAGAGACCCAGTACTTC. It specifies CASSYGPSGEETQYF. Variable domain in full (rest from reference TRBV11-2 and TRBJ2-5): EAGVAQSPRYKIIEKRQSVAFWCNPISGHATLYWYQQILGQGPKLLIQFQNNGVVDDSQLPKDRFSAERLKGVDSTLKIQPAKLEDSAVYLCASSYGPSGEETQYFGPGTRLLVL.